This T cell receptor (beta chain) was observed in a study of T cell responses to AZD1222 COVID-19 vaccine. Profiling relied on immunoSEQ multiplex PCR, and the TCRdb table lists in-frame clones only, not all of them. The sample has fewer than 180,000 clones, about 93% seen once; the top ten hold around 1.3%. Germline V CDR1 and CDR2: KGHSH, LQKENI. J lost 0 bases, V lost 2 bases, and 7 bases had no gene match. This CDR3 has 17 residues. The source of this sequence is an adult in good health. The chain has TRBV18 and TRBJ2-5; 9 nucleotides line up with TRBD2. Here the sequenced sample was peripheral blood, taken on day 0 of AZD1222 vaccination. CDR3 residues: CASSPFSGRSHQETQYF. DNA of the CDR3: TGTGCCAGCTCACCATTCAGCGGGAGGTCTCACCAAGAGACCCAGTACTTC. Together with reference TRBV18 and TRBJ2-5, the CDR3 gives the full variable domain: NAGVMQNPRHLVRRRGQEARLRCSPMKGHSHVYWYRQLPEEGLKFMVYLQKENIIDESGMPKERFSAEFPKEGPSILRIQQVVRGDSAAYFCASSPFSGRSHQETQYFGPGTRLLVL.